The present T cell receptor beta chain was sequenced within a study of blood T cell repertoires in COVID-19. Study background: Samples came from the United States, Italy and Spain, spanning acute and convalescent COVID-19. The cDNA or gDNA used as material had been derived from T cells, B-cell-depleted T cells, or PBMCs.

Study processing details: How many nucleated cells were present was estimated from reference gene primer amplification. Clones were sequenced by immunoSEQ multiplex PCR, and TCRdb holds only the in-frame ones, with some missing. V and J calls plus clone size are reproduced from that table; the DNA served to infer D and trimming. The sample has 200,000 to 300,000 clones, about four fifths seen once. V dropped 4 bases and J dropped 5 bases, with 12 bases sitting between them. CDR3 length: 13 amino acids. Germline CDR1 is SGHRS and CDR2 is YFSETQ. The genes are TRBV5-1 and TRBJ1-1; the D gene is possibly TRBD1 (6 bases). The sample taken for sequencing was peripheral blood. This receptor was obtained from a woman of 80 years or more with acute or convalescent COVID-19. The CDR3 DNA reads as TGCGCCAGCAGCGCAACAGGGTATACTGAAGCTTTCTTT. Its protein is CASSATGYTEAFF.